A single sample gave rise to the 21 T cell receptor beta chains below, sequenced in a study of Ad26.COV2.S vaccination and SARS-CoV-2 variants. The sample's treatment: roughly 19 received Ad26.COV2.S at low or high dose, single or two shots; 5 received placebo; per-sample allocation not given. At day 63 after the first vaccine or placebo injection, samples were drawn. Assay: immunoSEQ multiplex PCR; the TCRdb copy retains only in-frame clones and omits some. The sample includes under 600,000 clones, roughly nine tenths seen only once; the top ten take 1.5% to 2%. The sample consisted of peripheral blood, taken in a trial of Ad26.COV2.S vaccine versus placebo. The source of these receptors is a person between 18 and 60 years old who received the Ad26.COV2.S COVID-19 vaccine or a placebo.

This chain uses TRBV6-6 with TRBJ2-5, with D perhaps TRBD1 or TRBD2 (5 bases each). The V end lost 1 base, the J end lost 5 bases, and 8 bases lay between the germline ends. This CDR3 is 13 amino acids long. The germline V gene has CDR1 MNHNY and CDR2 SVGAGI (reference sequence). The CDR3 is CASSYWGSETQYF. In DNA form, the CDR3 reads TGTGCCAGCAGTTACTGGGGGAGTGAGACCCAGTACTTC.

The chain uses TRBV7-8 and TRBJ2-3, with D tentatively TRBD1 (5 bases). The CDR3 length is 16 residues. CDR1 and CDR2 (germline): SGHVS, FQNEAQ. The V and J ends lost 4 bases and 0 bases respectively, with 14 bases between them. The CDR3 reads CASSSYRFSSTDTQYF. CDR3 DNA: TGTGCCAGCAGCTCTTACAGGTTTTCTAGCACAGATACGCAGTATTTT.

V gene TRBV3-1 (or the pseudogene TRBV3-2) combines with J gene TRBJ2-7; 10 bases align to TRBD1. Germline trimming cut 3 bases from V and 5 bases from J; bases unmatched to any gene: 25. The germline gives CDR1 LGHDT, CDR2 YNNKEL (reference sequence). The CDR3 has 21 residues. The CDR3 is CASSQDVFGTGVSTSPHEQYF. In nucleotides, the CDR3 is TGTGCCAGCAGCCAGGATGTATTTGGGACAGGGGTCTCGACGTCCCCCCACGAGCAGTACTTC.

The chain is built from TRBV18 and TRBJ2-5, with 9 bases lining up with TRBD1. Per germline, CDR1 KGHSH and CDR2 LQKENI. The V and J ends lost 3 bases and 3 bases, in that order; junction bases with no gene match: 2. CDR3 length equals 14 residues. The CDR3 here is CASSPRQGEETQYF. CDR3 sequence (DNA): TGTGCCAGCTCACCGCGACAGGGGGAAGAGACCCAGTACTTC. The full variable domain, its missing parts supplied by reference TRBV18 and TRBJ2-5, is NAGVMQNPRHLVRRRGQEARLRCSPMKGHSHVYWYRQLPEEGLKFMVYLQKENIIDESGMPKERFSAEFPKEGPSILRIQQVVRGDSAAYFCASSPRQGEETQYFGPGTRLLVL.

CDR3 residues: CASSLASGVHEQYF. The CDR3 bases are TGTGCCAGCAGCTTGGCCTCGGGAGTCCACGAGCAGTACTTC. The V call is TRBV5-4, the J call TRBJ2-7; possibly TRBD2 for D (6 bases). V lost 0 bases, J lost 5 bases, and 12 bases lay in between. Germline CDR1 reads SGHNT; CDR2 reads YYREEE (reference sequence). There are 14 residues in the CDR3.

The chain joins TRBV2 to TRBJ2-1; TRBD2 matches at 10 bases. CDR3 size: 15 residues. J lost 8 bases, V lost 3 bases, and 7 bases had no gene match. Germline CDR1 reads SNHLY; CDR2 reads FYNNEI. The chain's CDR3 is CASSELAGAPYEQFF. In nucleotides, the CDR3 is TGTGCCAGCAGTGAGCTAGCGGGGGCACCCTATGAGCAGTTCTTC.

The J gene is TRBJ1-4, the V gene TRBV4-1; D unclear. The CDR3 runs to 13 residues. Deletions cut 6 bases from V and 7 bases from J, with 12 bases between. The germline V gene encodes CDR1 MGHRA and CDR2 YSYEKL. CDR3 DNA sequence: TGCGCCAGCAGTAGGGTCTTACGTGAAAAACTGTTTTTT. Its protein product is CASSRVLREKLFF.

The chain is built from TRBV19 and TRBJ1-2; D remains ambiguous. The V end lost 5 bases, the J end lost 4 bases, and 11 bases lay between the germline ends. Germline CDR1 is LNHDA and CDR2 is SQIVND (reference sequence). The CDR3 runs 13 residues. Here the CDR3 reads CASSAARIYGYTF. The CDR3 bases are TGTGCCAGTAGTGCCGCTAGGATCTATGGCTACACCTTC.

This rearrangement joins TRBV7-3 to TRBJ2-1; 10 positions agree with TRBD2. Trimming cost V 5 bases and J 8 bases; bases outside gene matches: 3. In germline, CDR1 is SGHTA, CDR2 FQGTGA. The CDR3 sequence is 13 residues long. CDR3 nucleotide sequence: TGTGCCAGCAGCCGGACTAGCGGCGATGAGCAGTTCTTC. The encoded protein is CASSRTSGDEQFF.

The chain carries TRBV5-4 and TRBJ2-3; D could derive from TRBD1 or TRBD2 (5 bases each). CDR1 and CDR2 from the germline V gene are SGHNT and YYREEE (reference sequence). V shed 4 bases and J shed 0 bases, with 15 bases lying between them. This CDR3 is built from 16 residues. The CDR3 loop reads CASSMGPYLSTDTQYF. The CDR3 DNA is TGTGCCAGCAGCATGGGACCGTACCTTAGCACAGATACGCAGTATTTT. Together with reference TRBV5-4 and TRBJ2-3, the CDR3 gives the full variable domain: ETGVTQSPTHLIKTRGQQVTLRCSSQSGHNTVSWYQQALGQGPQFIFQYYREEENGRGNFPPRFSGLQFPNYSSELNVNALELDDSALYLCASSMGPYLSTDTQYFGPGTRLTVL.

V is TRBV27 and J is TRBJ2-7; 9 nucleotides line up with TRBD1. The CDR3 spans 15 residues. With 5 bases clipped from V and 4 bases from J, the junction kept 9 bases outside the gene matches. Germline V lookup: CDR1 MNHEY, CDR2 SMNVEV (reference sequence). The CDR3 sequence is CASSLYRGQGYEQYF. DNA of the CDR3: TGTGCCAGCAGTCTCTACAGGGGACAGGGATACGAGCAGTACTTC.

V is TRBV9 and J is TRBJ2-7; 9 bases match TRBD1. The CDR3 is made up of 15 amino acids. The ends lost 0 bases at V and 5 bases at J; junction bases unmatched: 6. Germline assignment: CDR1 SGDLS and CDR2 YYNGEE. The CDR3 DNA follows: TGTGCCAGCAGCGTAGAGGGACAGGGACGCGACGAGCAGTACTTC. Translating gives CASSVEGQGRDEQYF.

This clone showed up just once. The CDR3 nucleotides are TGTGCCAGCTTAACGGGGAATTCACCCCTCCACTTT. Its translation is CASLTGNSPLHF. The chain has TRBV6-5 and TRBJ1-6; no definite D call. Trimming cost V 8 bases and J 7 bases, with 9 bases left between them. This CDR3 contains 12 residues. The germline V gene encodes CDR1 MNHEY and CDR2 SVGAGI.

This clone was seen once. V is TRBV9 and J is TRBJ2-4; D call uncertain. Germline CDR1 and CDR2: SGDLS and YYNGEE. The CDR3 spans 13 residues. Trimming pared 0 bases from V and 4 bases from J, leaving 5 bases between. CDR3 sequence reads: CASSVDQKNIQYF. The CDR3 nucleotides are TGTGCCAGCAGCGTAGACCAAAAAAACATTCAGTACTTC.

The V gene is TRBV5-1, the J gene TRBJ2-2; 8 bases are a match to TRBD2. The J segment lost 5 bases and the V segment lost 2 bases, leaving 8 bases of the junction unmatched. The CDR3 consists of 16 residues. The germline V gene encodes CDR1 SGHRS and CDR2 YFSETQ. CDR3 sequence (DNA): TGCGCCAGCAGCTTCGAGGGCCTAGCGGGTACCGGGGAGCTGTTTTTT. It encodes CASSFEGLAGTGELFF.

V gene TRBV7-2 combines with J gene TRBJ2-7; the match to TRBD1 covers 7 bases. Trimming cost V 5 bases and J 1 base; bases outside gene matches: 2. This CDR3 contains 13 residues. Looked up from germline, CDR1 is SGHTA and CDR2 is FQGNSA. The CDR3 loop reads CASSADRSYEQYF. CDR3 nucleotide sequence: TGTGCCAGCAGCGCGGACAGGTCCTACGAGCAGTACTTC.

The rearrangement links TRBV27 to TRBJ2-3, with 9 bases fitting TRBD2. The CDR3 is made up of 19 amino acids. CDR1 is MNHEY, CDR2 SMNVEV, per germline (reference sequence). Trimming at V came to 5 bases and at J to 5 bases, leaving 20 bases not matched to a gene. The CDR3 loop is CASSAHSPIIAGVGDTQYF. CDR3 nucleotides: TGTGCCAGCAGTGCACATTCGCCCATAATAGCGGGAGTGGGAGATACGCAGTATTTT.

About this clone itself: Additional DNA sequences in this sample encode the identical CDR3. The chain has TRBV5-4 and TRBJ2-7; D gene uncertain. The germline V gene encodes CDR1 SGHNT and CDR2 YYREEE (reference sequence). This CDR3 region has 13 residues. V was shortened by 0 bases and J by 1 base, with 5 bases between the two germline ends. For the CDR3, the DNA is TGTGCCAGCAGCTTGGGGCAGTCCTACGAGCAGTACTTC. Encoded protein: CASSLGQSYEQYF.

This sequence joins TRBV29-1 and TRBJ1-1; D is undetermined. Germline lookup yields CDR1 SQVTM and CDR2 ANQGSEA. The CDR3 is 13 amino acids. The ends were cut back, 5 bases at V and 6 bases at J, with 16 bases in the middle. The CDR3 DNA is TGCAGCGTTTTCCCTCGAGGGTTGGCTGAAGCTTTCTTT. Translating it yields CSVFPRGLAEAFF. Using reference TRBV29-1 and TRBJ1-1 for the parts outside the CDR3, the full variable domain is SAVISQKPSRDICQRGTSLTIQCQVDSQVTMMFWYRQQPGQSLTLIATANQGSEATYESGFVIDKFPISRPNLTFSTLTVSNMSPEDSSIYLCSVFPRGLAEAFFGQGTRLTVV.

V and J are TRBV4-2 and TRBJ2-7; TRBD2 might be the D (7 bases). The CDR3 length is 19 residues. Trimming cost V 0 bases and J 2 bases, with 23 bases left between them. The V gene's germline CDR1 is LGHNA and CDR2 YNFKEQ. The CDR3 sequence: CASSQEFLGGGGIAYEQYF. The CDR3 DNA sequence: TGTGCCAGCAGCCAAGAGTTTTTGGGAGGGGGGGGCATCGCCTACGAGCAGTACTTC.

This clone was seen a single time. The rearrangement links TRBV3-1 (or the pseudogene TRBV3-2) to TRBJ2-5; D unclear. V dropped 1 base and J dropped 1 base, with 7 bases sitting between them. Germline-derived CDR1 and CDR2 are LGHDT and YNNKEL (reference sequence). CDR3 length: 14 amino acids. In nucleotides, the CDR3 is TGTGCCAGCAGCCAAGTGCTCACCCAAGAGACCCAGTACTTC. Amino acids: CASSQVLTQETQYF.